The clone carrying this TCR beta chain turned up a few times. No antigen is known for it. In the authors' methods: The detection floor for productive clonotype frequency was 2.59 x 10-5. Assay used: immunoSEQ multiplex PCR; TCRdb lists only in-frame clones, some missing. The V and J calls and clone size are taken from that table; D and trimming were inferred from the DNA. Of some 32,000 clones listed, just under 85% are singletons. This record comes from a study of STAT5B mutations in CD4+ large granular lymphocyte leukemia. The study, taken as a whole, reports: Patient CD4-sorted repertoires stayed more clonal than healthy ones after leukemic-clone removal.

CDR1 and CDR2 (germline): LNHDA, SQIVND (reference sequence). Trimming pared 0 bases from V and 5 bases from J, leaving 8 bases between. This CDR3 is 14 amino acids long. The sequence derives from a human donor in good health. The J gene is TRBJ1-5, the V gene TRBV19; no clear D. Sequencing input: CD4+ T cells from blood buffy coats. Here the CDR3 DNA reads TGTGCCAGTAGTATAGAAGGTGGTTATCAGCCCCAGCATTTT. It encodes CASSIEGGYQPQHF.